This T cell receptor (beta chain) stems from a study of blood T cell repertoires in COVID-19. The wider study: The United States, Italy and Spain provided the acute and convalescent COVID-19 samples.

Germline V gene data show CDR1 as LNHDA and CDR2 as SQIVND (reference sequence). V dropped 6 bases and J dropped 7; count of bases not matched to a gene: 9. This CDR3 has 15 amino acids. The data were produced by immunoSEQ multiplex PCR, yet TCRdb's version contains in-frame clones alone and is incomplete. The sample includes about 110,000 clones, around 89% of them seen just once. The chain carries TRBV19 and TRBJ1-6; 7 nucleotides align to TRBD1. The sequenced sample was peripheral blood. This receptor was identified in a man aged 45-65 years with active or convalescent COVID-19. CDR3 sequence reads: CASSDRTGGNSPLHF. The DNA of the CDR3 is TGTGCCAGTAGCGATCGGACAGGAGGGAATTCACCCCTCCACTTT.